The clone carrying this T cell receptor (beta chain) was seen a few times. Antigen: not known. 5'RACE primed from the constant segment yielded TCR alpha and TCR beta cDNA libraries bearing sample barcodes and UMIs. TCRdb ran MiXCR on the 5' RACE reads and lists one entry per CDR3 protein. The sample has about 340,000 distinct CDR3 sequences; 20% to 25% are singletons. The source of the sample is a study of T-cell memory formation after mild COVID-19. Looking at the study overall: The two donors had largely donor-specific TCR clusters.

Findings and limits, study-wide: The SARS-CoV-2 specificity of second-wave clones reaching peak at day 37 remained unverified. Contracting CD8+ clones were enriched in EMRA, CD4+ mainly in CM and EM.

Sequencing used PBMCs or a T cell subset sorted from them (not recorded which). This TCR derives from a man aged 18 to 29 who had mild COVID-19 (a few samples of this study predate the infection). Cell type and time point are not known.

CDR3 DNA sequence: TGTGCCAGCAGTCCGAGCATCGGCGGCGAGCAGTACGTC. It is translated as CASSPSIGGEQYV. The chain couples TRBV6-5 to TRBJ2-7; D unclear. Trimming shortened V by 5 bases and J by 6 bases, and 14 bases separated the two germline ends. This CDR3 is 13 amino acids long. Germline CDR1 MNHEY, CDR2 SVGAGI.